Included here is one T cell receptor beta chain sequence, with context. Its antigen is as yet unknown. The sample comes from a study of cytomegalovirus exposure and HLA in healthy donors. Whole-study findings and limits: Reported results showed that the classifier diagnosed cytomegalovirus status with high specificity and sensitivity.

Researchers ran the PCR with 60 Vbeta and 13 Jbeta primers. TCRdb's copy holds only in-frame clones and misses some; the assay was immunoSEQ multiplex PCR. The table shows about 51,000 clones, with 81% occurring only once. CDR3 length: 15 amino acids. V was shortened by 4 bases and J by 4 bases, with 14 bases between the two germline ends. Germline assignment: CDR1 SGDLS and CDR2 YYNGEE. The V call is TRBV9, the J call TRBJ2-2, with a possible D match to TRBD1 (5 bases). The sequence was collected from a boy aged 10-17 years in good health and CMV-seropositive. What was sequenced was PBMCs. This chain's CDR3 is CASSPRALGTGELFF. Here the CDR3 DNA reads TGTGCCAGCAGCCCCAGGGCGCTGGGCACCGGGGAGCTGTTTTTT.